This is a list of T cell receptor beta chains from one sample in a study of T cell responses to AZD1222 COVID-19 vaccine. Generated by immunoSEQ multiplex PCR, the TCRdb table keeps only in-frame clones and is missing some. Among approximately 120,000 clones listed, 92% were seen once. Sequenced material: peripheral blood, taken on day 0 of AZD1222 vaccination. Every receptor here comes from an adult in good health. CDR3s include the opening cysteine and the closing phenylalanine or tryptophan. A D gene is named only where the DNA matches it firmly. Some rows mark clone size as missing; the rest say once, few, many or name a class of expanded clone.

CDR3nt,CDR3aa,j_gene,d_gene,v_gene,abundance
TGTGCCAGCTCACAAGACCGGGGCTCTGAAAAGGAGTTCTTC,CASSQDRGSEKEFF,TRBJ2-1,-,TRBV18,-
TGTGCCAGCAGCGTAACTAGCGGGAGAACCGGGGAGCTGTTTTTT,CASSVTSGRTGELFF,TRBJ2-2,TRBD2,TRBV9,-
TGTGCCAGCAGTGAAGCCCCAGGGGTTGGCAATCAGCCCCAGCATTTT,CASSEAPGVGNQPQHF,TRBJ1-5,-,TRBV6-1,-
TGTGCCAGCAGCCAAGATGACAGGAGTAGCAATCAGCCCCAGCATTTT,CASSQDDRSSNQPQHF,TRBJ1-5,-,TRBV4-2,-
TGTGCCACCAGTGATCCTAAGGGGGGGTACGAGCAGTACTTC,CATSDPKGGYEQYF,TRBJ2-7,-,TRBV24-1,-
TGTGCCAGCAGCTTAACTGGCAGAAAATTCTACGAGCAGTACTTC,CASSLTGRKFYEQYF,TRBJ2-7,-,TRBV7-9,-
TGTGCCAGCAGCGGACAGGGGAGGATGACTGAAGCTTTCTTT,CASSGQGRMTEAFF,TRBJ1-1,TRBD1,TRBV7-9,-
TGTGCCAGCAGCACAAGGGACAGGGGAACTGAAGCTTTCTTT,CASSTRDRGTEAFF,TRBJ1-1,TRBD1,TRBV9,-
TGTGCCATCAGTGAGGGACTAGCGGGACCCGGCGGGGAGCTGTTTTTT,CAISEGLAGPGGELFF,TRBJ2-2,TRBD2,TRBV10-3,-
TGTGCCAGCAGCTTAAATCAACAGTATAAAGGAAACACCATATATTTT,CASSLNQQYKGNTIYF,TRBJ1-3,-,TRBV7-6,-
TGTGCCACCAGTGATTCCTCCGGGTTGCGAGATACGCAGTATTTT,CATSDSSGLRDTQYF,TRBJ2-3,-,TRBV24-1,-
TGTGCCAGCAGCTTAGAGGGGGGAGCTTCATCCGGAAACACCATATATTTT,CASSLEGGASSGNTIYF,TRBJ1-3,-,TRBV7-9,-
TGTGCCAGCGGACCGGGGGGAACGCAGTATTTT,CASGPGGTQYF,TRBJ2-3,TRBD2,TRBV5-4,-
TGTGCCAGCAGCCACCTGACTCGATACAATGAGCAGTTCTTC,CASSHLTRYNEQFF,TRBJ2-1,-,TRBV7-9,-
TGTGCCAGCAGCGTAGGCGAGCGCACTGAAGCTTTCTTT,CASSVGERTEAFF,TRBJ1-1,-,TRBV9,once
TGCGCCAGCAGCCAAGACCCTTTCTTACAGGGAGGAAACACCATATATTTT,CASSQDPFLQGGNTIYF,TRBJ1-3,-,TRBV4-1,-
TGTGCCAGCAGCTTAGGTCGAGCGGGAGGACAAGAGACCCAGTACTTC,CASSLGRAGGQETQYF,TRBJ2-5,TRBD2,TRBV7-9,-
TGCGCCAGCAGCCCGGGACTAGCGGGAGTTACGTTCTACAATGAGCAGTTCTTC,CASSPGLAGVTFYNEQFF,TRBJ2-1,TRBD2,TRBV5-1,-
TGTGCCAGCAGTGAAGGCCTGGGACAGTACAACACTGAAGCTTTCTTT,CASSEGLGQYNTEAFF,TRBJ1-1,TRBD1,TRBV6-1,-
TGTGCCAGCAGAGTAGCGGGAGGATTCTACGAGCAGTACTTC,CASRVAGGFYEQYF,TRBJ2-7,TRBD2,TRBV28,-
TGTGCCAGTAGCCTGGGGCAGGGAAACAATGAGCAGTTCTTC,CASSLGQGNNEQFF,TRBJ2-1,-,TRBV19,-
TGTGCCAGCAGCCTCGGACAGGGAGGCCAGCCCCAGCATTTT,CASSLGQGGQPQHF,TRBJ1-5,TRBD1,TRBV7-9,-
TGTGCCAGCAGTTTGGAACAAGGCTATGGCTACACCTTC,CASSLEQGYGYTF,TRBJ1-2,-,TRBV28,few
TGTGCCAGCACTCCAGACTCTGATACGCAGTATTTT,CASTPDSDTQYF,TRBJ2-3,-,TRBV2,-
TGTGCCTGGAGTGTAAAGACTACCCATAGGGGAATCTCTGGAAACACCATATATTTT,CAWSVKTTHRGISGNTIYF,TRBJ1-3,-,TRBV30,-
TGTGCCAGCAGTTACACAGGGGGCGGCTACGAGCAGTACTTC,CASSYTGGGYEQYF,TRBJ2-7,TRBD1,TRBV27,-